What follows is one TCR beta chain and its context. One junction end does not reproduce the germline sequence, and a read error may be involved. The source of the sample is a study of metastatic and nonmetastatic thyroid tumors. Looking at the study overall: A comparison of repertoires was made across blood and tumor or nodule tissue from malignant and benign thyroid patients.

The germline V gene encodes CDR1 SGHRS and CDR2 YFSETQ. The CDR3 covers 18 residues. TCRdb re-analyzed the PCR reads using MiXCR. The sample holds roughly 58,000 clones, 4% to 5% seen once. Treatment of any kind had been given to no patient before thyroid surgery. The chain couples TRBV5-1 to TRBJ1-3; tentative D call: TRBD1 (6 bases). This TCR derives from a female donor with papillary thyroid cancer or a benign thyroid nodule (not recorded which). Some clones in this sample may be carry-over from other donors' samples. The sample consisted of blood. CDR3 in DNA: TGCGCCAGCAGCTGTAACCGCGTGTGGCGGGGGCTCTGGAAACACCATATATTT. Its protein is CASSCNRVWRGLWKHHIF.